Described below is a single TCR beta chain sequence and its context. Its antigen remains unknown. The sample belongs to a study of vaccination effects on CD4 cells after COVID-19. V was trimmed by 6 bases and J by 3 bases, leaving 10 bases between them. The V gene's germline CDR1 is ENHRY and CDR2 SYGVKD. The CDR3 extends over 13 amino acids. The ViraFEST assay expanded antigen-specific CD4+ T cells with viral peptide pools before sequencing. A roughly ten-day culture period preceded the isolation of CD4+ T cells. Two-dose BNT162b2 or mRNA-1273 vaccination was given to participants. Vaccinated recipients, who were negative for nucleocapsid antibodies, had no history of SARS-CoV-2 infection. It was with roughly 9.5 IU/ml IL-2 and 8 to 10 ug/ml peptides that around 1.9 million PBMC per well were cultured. IL-2 medium took the place of half the medium on both days 3 and 7. Some clones are missing from TCRdb's copy, which holds only in-frame ones; the method was immunoSEQ multiplex PCR. The repertoire holds 13,000 to 15,000 clones, with under 80% as singletons.

This clonotype was obtained from a human donor who received a COVID-19 vaccine. The source was CD4+ T cells from PBMCs cultured with HCoV-NL63 spike peptides, collected after COVID-19 vaccination. The chain links TRBV10-3 to TRBJ2-3; perhaps TRBD1 as D (6 bases). Written as DNA, the CDR3 is TGTGCCATCAGGACACAGGGTACAGATACGCAGTATTTT. Its translation is CAIRTQGTDTQYF.